These T cell receptor beta chains were read from a single sample in a study of control samples from healthy donors and cancer patients. Produced via immunoSEQ multiplex PCR; TCRdb's table is partial and in-frame only. The table lists roughly 45,000 clones, about 86% of them singletons. The sample consisted of PBMCs. The origin of the receptors is a woman in her fifties or sixties with lung cancer. Both conserved end residues are part of each CDR3. D genes are given only for firm matches. Clone size is stated in some rows and not others, as once, few, many or a class when expanded.

clone size: NA; J gene: TRBJ2-1; V gene: TRBV7-2; D gene: NA; CDR3 DNA: TGTGCCAGCAGCTCCAACGACTACAATGAGCAGTTCTTC; CDR3 protein: CASSSNDYNEQFF
clone size: NA; J gene: TRBJ2-7; V gene: TRBV30; D gene: NA; CDR3 DNA: TGTGCCTGGAGTCCCGGGGCACAGGGTCTCTACGAGCAGTACTTC; CDR3 protein: CAWSPGAQGLYEQYF
clone size: NA; J gene: TRBJ2-1; V gene: TRBV5-6; D gene: TRBD2; CDR3 DNA: TGTGCCAGCAGCACCGGACTAGCCAATGAGCAGTTCTTC; CDR3 protein: CASSTGLANEQFF
clone size: NA; J gene: TRBJ2-4; V gene: TRBV5-6; D gene: NA; CDR3 DNA: TGTGCCAGCAGCTTGGTTGACGGCGAAAACATTCAGTACTTC; CDR3 protein: CASSLVDGENIQYF
clone size: NA; J gene: TRBJ2-3; V gene: TRBV7-2; D gene: TRBD2; CDR3 DNA: TGTGCCAGCAGCCACATCGGGACTAGCGATTCAGATACGCAGTATTTT; CDR3 protein: CASSHIGTSDSDTQYF
clone size: NA; J gene: TRBJ1-6; V gene: TRBV7-9; D gene: TRBD1; CDR3 DNA: TGTGCCAGCAGCTTAGTCTCGGGGACAGGGGACAATTCACCCCTCCACTTT; CDR3 protein: CASSLVSGTGDNSPLHF
clone size: NA; J gene: TRBJ2-5; V gene: TRBV11-2; D gene: TRBD2; CDR3 DNA: TGTGCCAGCAGCTTAGACCGGACTAGCGGGACCCAGTACTTC; CDR3 protein: CASSLDRTSGTQYF
clone size: once; J gene: TRBJ1-1; V gene: TRBV2; D gene: NA; CDR3 DNA: TGTGCCAGCGGGGAGGGTCGAGGCACTGAAGCTTTCTTT; CDR3 protein: CASGEGRGTEAFF
clone size: NA; J gene: TRBJ2-7; V gene: TRBV19; D gene: TRBD2; CDR3 DNA: TGTGCCAGTAGTATTCATGGCGGGGGGGCTAACGAGCAGTACTTC; CDR3 protein: CASSIHGGGANEQYF
clone size: NA; J gene: TRBJ1-1; V gene: TRBV12-3/TRBV12-4; D gene: NA; CDR3 DNA: TGTGCCAGCAGTTTACCCACCGCTGAAGCTTTCTTT; CDR3 protein: CASSLPTAEAFF
clone size: NA; J gene: TRBJ1-2; V gene: TRBV4-2; D gene: TRBD1; CDR3 DNA: TGTGCCAGCAGCCAGTCGGGACAGCAAGCCTATGGCTACACCTTC; CDR3 protein: CASSQSGQQAYGYTF
clone size: NA; J gene: TRBJ1-5; V gene: TRBV3-1/TRBV3-2; D gene: NA; CDR3 DNA: TGTGCCAGCAGATTGGGGGATCAGCCCCAGCATTTT; CDR3 protein: CASRLGDQPQHF
clone size: NA; J gene: TRBJ2-7; V gene: TRBV27; D gene: TRBD1; CDR3 DNA: TGTGCCAGCAGTCTTTTCCCGGGACAGCCAGACTACGAGCAGTACTTC; CDR3 protein: CASSLFPGQPDYEQYF
clone size: NA; J gene: TRBJ1-3; V gene: TRBV7-9; D gene: NA; CDR3 DNA: TGTGCCAGCAGCTTAGTGCAGTTGGCTCTTGTCTCTGGAAACACCATATATTTT; CDR3 protein: CASSLVQLALVSGNTIYF
clone size: NA; J gene: TRBJ1-2; V gene: TRBV5-5; D gene: NA; CDR3 DNA: TGTGCCAGCAGCCATGAACCCAGGGCCGGCTACACCTTC; CDR3 protein: CASSHEPRAGYTF
clone size: NA; J gene: TRBJ2-7; V gene: TRBV6-6; D gene: NA; CDR3 DNA: TGTGCCAGCATCACCGGGTGGATGGGGAACGAGCAGTACTTC; CDR3 protein: CASITGWMGNEQYF
clone size: NA; J gene: TRBJ2-5; V gene: TRBV5-1; D gene: TRBD1; CDR3 DNA: TGCGCCAGCAGCTTGGAGGGACAGCGAGGAGAGACCCAGTACTTC; CDR3 protein: CASSLEGQRGETQYF
clone size: NA; J gene: TRBJ1-6; V gene: TRBV11-2; D gene: NA; CDR3 DNA: TGTGCCAGCAGCCCAGGGGTCGACAACGGCTATAATTCACCCCTCCACTTT; CDR3 protein: CASSPGVDNGYNSPLHF
clone size: NA; J gene: TRBJ1-1; V gene: TRBV18; D gene: NA; CDR3 DNA: TGTGCCAGCTCACTCCGCAGTAGTGGGATCATGAACACTGAAGCTTTCTTT; CDR3 protein: CASSLRSSGIMNTEAFF
clone size: NA; J gene: TRBJ1-4; V gene: TRBV5-1; D gene: NA; CDR3 DNA: TGCGCCAGCAGCTTGGGGGCAGGGGATTTTAGCGGAGAAAAACTGTTTTTT; CDR3 protein: CASSLGAGDFSGEKLFF
clone size: NA; J gene: TRBJ2-5; V gene: TRBV25-1; D gene: NA; CDR3 DNA: TGTGCCAGCAGTGCCAGGGGGGGGGTTAGAGAGACCCAGTACTTC; CDR3 protein: CASSARGGVRETQYF
clone size: NA; J gene: TRBJ1-1; V gene: TRBV3-1/TRBV3-2; D gene: NA; CDR3 DNA: TGTGCCAGCAGCCAAGAGGGTCTTGGCGAAGCTTTCTTT; CDR3 protein: CASSQEGLGEAFF
clone size: NA; J gene: TRBJ2-7; V gene: TRBV6-4; D gene: NA; CDR3 DNA: TGTGCCAGCAGTGTTACCGGGACCACCTTCTACGAGCAGTACTTC; CDR3 protein: CASSVTGTTFYEQYF
clone size: NA; J gene: TRBJ2-3; V gene: TRBV29-1; D gene: NA; CDR3 DNA: TGCAGCGCTTCGAGCACAGATACGCAGTATTTT; CDR3 protein: CSASSTDTQYF
clone size: once; J gene: TRBJ1-3; V gene: TRBV5-1; D gene: NA; CDR3 DNA: TGCGCCAGCAGCTTGAAACTAGGGAGCTCTGGAAACACCATATATTTT; CDR3 protein: CASSLKLGSSGNTIYF
clone size: NA; J gene: TRBJ1-2; V gene: TRBV28; D gene: TRBD1; CDR3 DNA: TGTGCCAGCAGTCCGACAGGGCATGGCTACACCTTC; CDR3 protein: CASSPTGHGYTF